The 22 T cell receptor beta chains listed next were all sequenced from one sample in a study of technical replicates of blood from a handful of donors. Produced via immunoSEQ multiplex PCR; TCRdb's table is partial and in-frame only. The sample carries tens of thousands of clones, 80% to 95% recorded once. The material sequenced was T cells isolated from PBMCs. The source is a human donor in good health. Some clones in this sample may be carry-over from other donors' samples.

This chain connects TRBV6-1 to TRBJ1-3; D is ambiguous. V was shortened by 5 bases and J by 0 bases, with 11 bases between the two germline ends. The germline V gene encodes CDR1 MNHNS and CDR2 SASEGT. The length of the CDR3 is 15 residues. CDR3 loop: CASSFPVGSGNTIYF. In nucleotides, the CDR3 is TGTGCCAGCAGTTTCCCCGTCGGCTCTGGAAACACCATATATTTT.

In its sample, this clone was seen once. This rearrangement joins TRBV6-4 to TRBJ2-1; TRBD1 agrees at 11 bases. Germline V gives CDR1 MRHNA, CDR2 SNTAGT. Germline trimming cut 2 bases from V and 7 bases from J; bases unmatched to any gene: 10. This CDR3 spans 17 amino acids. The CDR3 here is CASSDAKPGQGVNEQFF. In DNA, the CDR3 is TGTGCCAGCAGTGACGCAAAACCGGGACAGGGGGTAAATGAGCAGTTCTTC.

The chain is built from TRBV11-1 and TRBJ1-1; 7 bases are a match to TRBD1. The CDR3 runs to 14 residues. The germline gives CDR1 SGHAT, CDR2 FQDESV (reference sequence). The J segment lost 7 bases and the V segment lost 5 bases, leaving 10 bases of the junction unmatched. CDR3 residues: CASSPNQGGDEAFF. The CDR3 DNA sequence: TGTGCCAGCAGCCCAAATCAGGGGGGCGATGAAGCTTTCTTT.

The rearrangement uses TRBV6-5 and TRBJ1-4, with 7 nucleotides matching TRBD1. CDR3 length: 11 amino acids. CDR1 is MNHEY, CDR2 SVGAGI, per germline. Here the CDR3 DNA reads TGTCGGACAGGTAGTTTGGAAAAACTGTTTTTT. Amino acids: CRTGSLEKLFF.

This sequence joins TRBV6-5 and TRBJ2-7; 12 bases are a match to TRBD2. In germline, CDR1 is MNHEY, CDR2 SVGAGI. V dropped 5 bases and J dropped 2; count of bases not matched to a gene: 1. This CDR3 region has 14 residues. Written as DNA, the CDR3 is TGTGCCAGCAGTAGACTAGCGGGAGCCTACGAGCAGTACTTC. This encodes CASSRLAGAYEQYF.

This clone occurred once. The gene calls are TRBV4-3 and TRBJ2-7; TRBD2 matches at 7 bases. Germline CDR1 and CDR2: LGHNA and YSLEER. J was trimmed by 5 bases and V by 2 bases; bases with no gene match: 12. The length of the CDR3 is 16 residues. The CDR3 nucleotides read TGCGCCAGCAGCCAAACCCTCGGACTAGTCCGACACGAGCAGTACTTC. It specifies CASSQTLGLVRHEQYF.

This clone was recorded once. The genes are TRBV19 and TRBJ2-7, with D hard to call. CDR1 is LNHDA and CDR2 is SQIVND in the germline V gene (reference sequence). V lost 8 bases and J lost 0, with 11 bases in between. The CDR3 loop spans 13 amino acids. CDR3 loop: CASAFSGSYEQYF. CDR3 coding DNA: TGTGCCAGTGCCTTTTCGGGCTCCTACGAGCAGTACTTC.

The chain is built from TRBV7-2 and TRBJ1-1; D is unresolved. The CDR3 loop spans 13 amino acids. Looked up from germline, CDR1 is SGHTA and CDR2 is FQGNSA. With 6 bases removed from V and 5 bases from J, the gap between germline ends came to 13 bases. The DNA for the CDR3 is TGTGCCAGCAGATTGGGCCGGGGAACTGAAGCTTTCTTT. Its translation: CASRLGRGTEAFF.

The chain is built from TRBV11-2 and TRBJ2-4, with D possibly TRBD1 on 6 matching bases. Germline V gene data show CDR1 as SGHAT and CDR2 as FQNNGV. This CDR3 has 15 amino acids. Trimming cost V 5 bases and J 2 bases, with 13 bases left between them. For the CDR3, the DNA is TGTGCCAGCAGCCTACGCAGGGGCCCCAAAAACATTCAGTACTTC. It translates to CASSLRRGPKNIQYF.

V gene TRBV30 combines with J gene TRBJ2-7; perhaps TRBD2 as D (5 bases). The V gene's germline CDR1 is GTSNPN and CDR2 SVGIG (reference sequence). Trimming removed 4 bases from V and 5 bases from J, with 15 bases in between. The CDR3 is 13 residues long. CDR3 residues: CAWTRRRSNEQYF. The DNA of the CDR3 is TGTGCCTGGACTAGGCGGAGGTCCAACGAGCAGTACTTC. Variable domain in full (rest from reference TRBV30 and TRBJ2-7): SQTIHQWPATLVQPVGSPLSLECTVEGTSNPNLYWYRQAAGRGLQLLFYSVGIGQISSEVPQNLSASRPQDRQFILSSKKLLLSDSGFYLCAWTRRRSNEQYFGPGTRLTVT.

CDR3: CAFWTGEGYTF. The CDR3 DNA reads as TGTGCCTTCTGGACAGGGGAGGGCTACACCTTC. This sequence joins TRBV30 and TRBJ1-2; TRBD1 matches 9 bases. The CDR3 length is 11 residues. Germline lookup yields CDR1 GTSNPN and CDR2 SVGIG (reference sequence). The J segment lost 8 bases and the V segment lost 7 bases, leaving 5 bases of the junction unmatched.

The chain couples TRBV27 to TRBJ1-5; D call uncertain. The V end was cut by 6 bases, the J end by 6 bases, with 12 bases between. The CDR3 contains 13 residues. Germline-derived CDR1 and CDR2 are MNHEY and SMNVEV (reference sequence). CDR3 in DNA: TGTGCCAGCAGCCGCGGGTCAGGTCAGCCCCAGCATTTT. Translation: CASSRGSGQPQHF.

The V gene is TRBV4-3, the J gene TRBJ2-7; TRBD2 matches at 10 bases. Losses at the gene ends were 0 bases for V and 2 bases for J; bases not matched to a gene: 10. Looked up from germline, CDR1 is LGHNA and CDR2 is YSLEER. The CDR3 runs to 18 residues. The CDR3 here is CASSQDIPLAGVPYEQYF. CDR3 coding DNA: TGCGCCAGCAGCCAAGATATACCCCTAGCGGGAGTACCCTACGAGCAGTACTTC.

The CDR3 here is CSVLGTSGYEQYF. Here the CDR3 DNA reads TGCAGCGTCCTGGGGACTAGCGGCTACGAGCAGTACTTC. V and J are TRBV29-1 and TRBJ2-7; 11 nucleotides align to TRBD2. The junction had 4 bases not matched to a gene; V was cut back by 6 bases and J by 3 bases. Per the germline V gene, CDR1 is SQVTM and CDR2 is ANQGSEA. The CDR3 consists of 13 residues.

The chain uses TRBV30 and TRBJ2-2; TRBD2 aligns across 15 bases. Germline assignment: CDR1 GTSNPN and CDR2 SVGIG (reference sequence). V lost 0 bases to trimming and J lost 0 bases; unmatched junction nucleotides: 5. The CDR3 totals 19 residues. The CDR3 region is CAWSVIRTSGGANTGELFF. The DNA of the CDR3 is TGTGCCTGGAGTGTAATCCGGACTAGCGGGGGGGCGAACACCGGGGAGCTGTTTTTT.

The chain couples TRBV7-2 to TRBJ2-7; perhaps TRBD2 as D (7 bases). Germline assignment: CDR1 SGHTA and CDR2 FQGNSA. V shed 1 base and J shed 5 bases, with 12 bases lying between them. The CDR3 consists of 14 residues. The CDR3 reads CASSLGAGANEQYF. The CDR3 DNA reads TGTGCCAGCAGCTTAGGTGCGGGGGCTAACGAGCAGTACTTC.

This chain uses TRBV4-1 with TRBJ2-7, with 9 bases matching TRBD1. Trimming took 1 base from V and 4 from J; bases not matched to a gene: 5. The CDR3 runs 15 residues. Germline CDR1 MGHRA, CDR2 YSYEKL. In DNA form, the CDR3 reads TGCGCCAGCAGCCAAGGCAACAGGGGGCATTACGAGCAGTACTTC. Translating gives CASSQGNRGHYEQYF.

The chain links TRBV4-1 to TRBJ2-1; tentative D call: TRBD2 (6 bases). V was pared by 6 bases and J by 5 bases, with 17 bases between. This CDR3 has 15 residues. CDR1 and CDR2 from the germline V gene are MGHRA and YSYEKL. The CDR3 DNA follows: TGCGCCAGCAGTACCTTAGCGGAGCTCCACAATGAGCAGTTCTTC. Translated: CASSTLAELHNEQFF.

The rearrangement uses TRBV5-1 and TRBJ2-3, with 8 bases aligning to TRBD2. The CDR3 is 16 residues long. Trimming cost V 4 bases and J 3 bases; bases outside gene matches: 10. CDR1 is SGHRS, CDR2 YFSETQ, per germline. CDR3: CASSLLNGRGTDTQYF. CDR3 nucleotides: TGCGCCAGCAGCCTACTCAACGGGAGGGGGACAGATACGCAGTATTTT.

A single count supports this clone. CDR3 sequence: CASSIRRGETQYF. The CDR3 nucleotides read TGTGCCAGTAGTATACGCAGGGGGGAGACCCAGTACTTC. V is TRBV19 and J is TRBJ2-5; 7 bases are a match to TRBD1. Trimming cost V 2 bases and J 5 bases; bases outside gene matches: 2. Looked up from germline, CDR1 is LNHDA and CDR2 is SQIVND (reference sequence). The CDR3 totals 13 residues.

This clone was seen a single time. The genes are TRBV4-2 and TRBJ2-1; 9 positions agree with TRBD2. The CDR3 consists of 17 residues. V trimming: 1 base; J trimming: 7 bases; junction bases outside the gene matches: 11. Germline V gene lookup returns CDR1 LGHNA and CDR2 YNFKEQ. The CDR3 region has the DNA TGTGCCAGCAGCCAAGGACTGGCGGGAGGGCCACGTAATGAGCAGTTCTTC. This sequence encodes CASSQGLAGGPRNEQFF.

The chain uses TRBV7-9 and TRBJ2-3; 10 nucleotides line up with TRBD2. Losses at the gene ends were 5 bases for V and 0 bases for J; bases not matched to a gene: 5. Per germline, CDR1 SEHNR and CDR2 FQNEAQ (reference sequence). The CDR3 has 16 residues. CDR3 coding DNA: TGTGCCAGCAGCCCAACTAGCGGGACAAGCACAGATACGCAGTATTTT. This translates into CASSPTSGTSTDTQYF.